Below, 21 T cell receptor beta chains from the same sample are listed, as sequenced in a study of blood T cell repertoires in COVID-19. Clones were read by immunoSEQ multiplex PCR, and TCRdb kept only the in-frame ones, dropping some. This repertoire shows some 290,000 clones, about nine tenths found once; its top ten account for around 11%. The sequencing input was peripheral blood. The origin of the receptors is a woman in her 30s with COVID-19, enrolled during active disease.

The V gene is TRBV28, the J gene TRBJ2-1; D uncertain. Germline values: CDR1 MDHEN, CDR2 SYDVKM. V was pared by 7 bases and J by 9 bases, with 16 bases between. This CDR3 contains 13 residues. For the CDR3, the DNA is TGTGCCAGCACCTTAAGGTTCGTAGCTGAGCAGTTCTTC. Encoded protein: CASTLRFVAEQFF.

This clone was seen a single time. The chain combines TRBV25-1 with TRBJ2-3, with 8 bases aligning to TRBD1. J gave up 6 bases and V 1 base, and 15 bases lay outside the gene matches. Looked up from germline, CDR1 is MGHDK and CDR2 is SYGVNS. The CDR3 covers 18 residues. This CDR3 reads CASSESQGAGMALDTQYF. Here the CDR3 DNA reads TGTGCCAGCAGTGAATCTCAGGGGGCGGGAATGGCGCTGGATACGCAGTATTTT.

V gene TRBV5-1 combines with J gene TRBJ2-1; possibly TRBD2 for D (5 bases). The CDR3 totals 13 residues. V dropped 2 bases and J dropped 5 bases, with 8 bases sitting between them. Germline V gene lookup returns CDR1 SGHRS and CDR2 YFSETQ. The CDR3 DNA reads TGCGCCAGCAGCTTCGAGGGAGACAATGAGCAGTTCTTC. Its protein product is CASSFEGDNEQFF.

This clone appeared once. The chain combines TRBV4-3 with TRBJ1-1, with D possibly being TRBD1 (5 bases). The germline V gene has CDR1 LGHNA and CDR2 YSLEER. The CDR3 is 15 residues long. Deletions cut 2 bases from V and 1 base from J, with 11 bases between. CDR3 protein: CASSQSGGGNTEAFF. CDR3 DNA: TGCGCCAGCAGCCAATCGGGGGGAGGGAACACTGAAGCTTTCTTT.

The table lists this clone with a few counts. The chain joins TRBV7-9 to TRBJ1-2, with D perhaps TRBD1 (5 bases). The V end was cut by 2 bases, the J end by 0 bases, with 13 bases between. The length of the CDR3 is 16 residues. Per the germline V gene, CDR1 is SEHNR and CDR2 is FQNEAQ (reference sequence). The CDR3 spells CASSLQGQYPNYGYTF. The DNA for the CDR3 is TGTGCCAGCAGCTTACAGGGCCAATACCCTAACTATGGCTACACCTTC.

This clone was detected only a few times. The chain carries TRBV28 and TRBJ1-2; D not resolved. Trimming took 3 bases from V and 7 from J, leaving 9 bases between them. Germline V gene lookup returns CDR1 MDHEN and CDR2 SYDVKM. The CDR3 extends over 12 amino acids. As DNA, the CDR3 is TGTGCCAGCAGTTTCGGGAAGGCTGGCTACACCTTC. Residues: CASSFGKAGYTF.

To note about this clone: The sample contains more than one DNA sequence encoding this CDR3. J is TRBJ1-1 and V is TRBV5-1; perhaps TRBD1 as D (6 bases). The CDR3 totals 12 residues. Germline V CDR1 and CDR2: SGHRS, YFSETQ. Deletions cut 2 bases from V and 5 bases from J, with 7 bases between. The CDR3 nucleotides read TGCGCCAGCAGCTTCACAGGGACTGAAGCTTTCTTT. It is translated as CASSFTGTEAFF.

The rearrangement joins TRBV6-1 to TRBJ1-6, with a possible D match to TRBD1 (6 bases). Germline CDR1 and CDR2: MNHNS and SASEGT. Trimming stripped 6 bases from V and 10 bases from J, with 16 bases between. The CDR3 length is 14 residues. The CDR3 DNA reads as TGTGCCAGCAGGGTCCCAGGGGAAGAATCACCCCTCCACTTT. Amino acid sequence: CASRVPGEESPLHF.

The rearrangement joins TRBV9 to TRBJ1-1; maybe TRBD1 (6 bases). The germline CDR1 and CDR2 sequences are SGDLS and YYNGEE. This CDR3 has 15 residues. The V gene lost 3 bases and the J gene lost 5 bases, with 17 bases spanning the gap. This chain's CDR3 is CASSGDTGFWTEAFF. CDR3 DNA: TGTGCCAGCAGCGGCGATACAGGGTTCTGGACTGAAGCTTTCTTT.

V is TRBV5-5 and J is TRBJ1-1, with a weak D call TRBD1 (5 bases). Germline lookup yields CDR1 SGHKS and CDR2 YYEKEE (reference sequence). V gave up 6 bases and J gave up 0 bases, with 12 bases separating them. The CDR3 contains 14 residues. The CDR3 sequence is CASTQDSMNTEAFF. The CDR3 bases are TGTGCCAGCACCCAAGACAGCATGAACACTGAAGCTTTCTTT.

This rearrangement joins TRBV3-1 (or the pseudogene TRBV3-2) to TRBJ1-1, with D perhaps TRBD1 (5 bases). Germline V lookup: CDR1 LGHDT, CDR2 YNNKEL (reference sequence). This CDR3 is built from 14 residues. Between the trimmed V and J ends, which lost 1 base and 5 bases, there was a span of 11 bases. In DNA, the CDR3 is TGTGCCAGCAGCCAAGTCGGGGGGAATACTGAAGCTTTCTTT. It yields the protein CASSQVGGNTEAFF.

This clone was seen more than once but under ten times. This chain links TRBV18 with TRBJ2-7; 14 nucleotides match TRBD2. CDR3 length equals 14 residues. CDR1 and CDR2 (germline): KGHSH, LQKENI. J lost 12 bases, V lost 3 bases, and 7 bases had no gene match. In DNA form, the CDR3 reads TGTGCCAGCTCACCCGGGACTAGCGGGAGAAATTGGTACTTC. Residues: CASSPGTSGRNWYF.

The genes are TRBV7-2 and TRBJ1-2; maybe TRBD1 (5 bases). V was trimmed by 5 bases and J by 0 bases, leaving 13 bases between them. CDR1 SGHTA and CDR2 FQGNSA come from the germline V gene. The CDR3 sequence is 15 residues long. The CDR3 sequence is CASSPGQPANYGYTF. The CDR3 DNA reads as TGTGCCAGCAGCCCAGGACAACCCGCTAACTATGGCTACACCTTC. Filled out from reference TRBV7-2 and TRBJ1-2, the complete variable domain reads GAGVSQSPSNKVTEKGKDVELRCDPISGHTALYWYRQSLGQGLEFLIYFQGNSAPDKSGLPSDRFSAERTGGSVSTLTIQRTQQEDSAVYLCASSPGQPANYGYTFGSGTRLTVV.

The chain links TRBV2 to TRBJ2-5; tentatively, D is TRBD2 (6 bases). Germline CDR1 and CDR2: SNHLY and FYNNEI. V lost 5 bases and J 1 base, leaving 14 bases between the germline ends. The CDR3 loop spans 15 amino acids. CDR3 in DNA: TGTGCCAGCAGTAATAGGAGGGCCGTCCAAGAGACCCAGTACTTC. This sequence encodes CASSNRRAVQETQYF. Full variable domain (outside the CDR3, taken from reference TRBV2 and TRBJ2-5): EPEVTQTPSHQVTQMGQEVILRCVPISNHLYFYWYRQILGQKVEFLVSFYNNEISEKSEIFDDQFSVERPDGSNFTLKIRSTKLEDSAMYFCASSNRRAVQETQYFGPGTRLLVL.

This chain's CDR3 is CASSLGGLYNSPLHF. CDR3 DNA: TGTGCCAGCAGCTTGGGAGGGCTGTATAATTCACCCCTCCACTTT. The chain has TRBV5-5 and TRBJ1-6; no clear D gene. Germline V gene sequence: CDR1 SGHKS, CDR2 YYEKEE (reference sequence). CDR3 length: 15 amino acids. Trimming left V 0 bases short and J 4 bases short, with 8 bases between.

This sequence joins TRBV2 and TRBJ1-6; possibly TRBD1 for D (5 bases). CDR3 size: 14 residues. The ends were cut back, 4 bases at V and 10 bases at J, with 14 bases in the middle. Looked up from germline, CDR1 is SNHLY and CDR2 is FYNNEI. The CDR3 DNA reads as TGTGCCAGCAGTGCCGGAGGGGCCTCATCACCCCTCCACTTT. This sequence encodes CASSAGGASSPLHF.

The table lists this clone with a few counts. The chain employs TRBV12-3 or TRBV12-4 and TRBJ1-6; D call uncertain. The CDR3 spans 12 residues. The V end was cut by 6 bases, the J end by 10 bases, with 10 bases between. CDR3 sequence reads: CASSLLASPLHF. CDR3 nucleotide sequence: TGTGCCAGCAGCCTCTTGGCCTCACCCCTCCACTTT.

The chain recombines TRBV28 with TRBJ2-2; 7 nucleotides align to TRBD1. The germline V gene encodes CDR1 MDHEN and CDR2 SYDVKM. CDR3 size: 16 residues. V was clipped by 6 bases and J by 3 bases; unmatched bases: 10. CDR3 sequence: CASRRTGTVYTGELFF. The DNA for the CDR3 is TGTGCCAGCAGACGTACCGGGACAGTTTACACCGGGGAGCTGTTTTTT.

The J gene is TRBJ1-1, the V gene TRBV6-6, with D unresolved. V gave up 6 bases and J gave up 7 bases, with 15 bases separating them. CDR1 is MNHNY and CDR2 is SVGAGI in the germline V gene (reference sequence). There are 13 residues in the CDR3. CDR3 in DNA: TGTGCCAGCAGCCGCGGTGAGGCCCTTGAAGCTTTCTTT. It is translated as CASSRGEALEAFF.

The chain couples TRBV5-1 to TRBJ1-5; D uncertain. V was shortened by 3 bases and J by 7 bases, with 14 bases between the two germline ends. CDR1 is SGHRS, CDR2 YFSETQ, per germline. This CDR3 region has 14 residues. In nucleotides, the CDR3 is TGCGCCAGCAGCTCTCAACCCGACTACCAGCCCCAGCATTTT. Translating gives CASSSQPDYQPQHF.

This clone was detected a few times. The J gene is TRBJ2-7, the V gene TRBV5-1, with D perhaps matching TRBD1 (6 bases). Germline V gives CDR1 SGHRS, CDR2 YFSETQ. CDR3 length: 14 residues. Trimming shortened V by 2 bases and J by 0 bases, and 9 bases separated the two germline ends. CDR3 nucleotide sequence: TGCGCCAGCAGCTTCGGGACAAACTCCTACGAGCAGTACTTC. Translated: CASSFGTNSYEQYF.